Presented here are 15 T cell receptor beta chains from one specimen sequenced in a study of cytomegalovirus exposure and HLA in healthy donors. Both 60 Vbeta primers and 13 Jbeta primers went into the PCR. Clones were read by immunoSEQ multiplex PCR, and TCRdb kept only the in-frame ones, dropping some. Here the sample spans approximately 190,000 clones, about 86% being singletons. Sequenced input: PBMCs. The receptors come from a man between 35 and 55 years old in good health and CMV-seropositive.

The CDR3 region is CASSQEIDRGVKDTQYF. CDR3 bases: TGCGCCAGCAGCCAAGAAATCGATCGGGGGGTTAAGGATACGCAGTATTTT. The V call is TRBV4-3, the J call TRBJ2-3; TRBD2 agrees at 7 bases. Germline V CDR1 and CDR2: LGHNA, YSLEER. The CDR3 has 17 amino acids. V lost 0 bases to trimming and J lost 6 bases; unmatched junction nucleotides: 12.

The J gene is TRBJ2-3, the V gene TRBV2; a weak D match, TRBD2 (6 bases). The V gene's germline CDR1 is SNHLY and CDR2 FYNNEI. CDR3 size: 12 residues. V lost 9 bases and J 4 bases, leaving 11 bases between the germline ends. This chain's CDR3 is CARGWRADTQYF. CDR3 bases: TGTGCCAGAGGTTGGAGGGCAGATACGCAGTATTTT.

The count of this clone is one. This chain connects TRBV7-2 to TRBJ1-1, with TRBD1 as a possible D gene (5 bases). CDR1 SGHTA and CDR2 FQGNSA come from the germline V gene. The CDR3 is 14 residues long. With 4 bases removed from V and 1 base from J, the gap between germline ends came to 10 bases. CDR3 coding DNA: TGTGCCAGCAGCTGGTCAACAGGGAACACTGAAGCTTTCTTT. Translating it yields CASSWSTGNTEAFF. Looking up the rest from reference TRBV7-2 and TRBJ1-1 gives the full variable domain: GAGVSQSPSNKVTEKGKDVELRCDPISGHTALYWYRQSLGQGLEFLIYFQGNSAPDKSGLPSDRFSAERTGGSVSTLTIQRTQQEDSAVYLCASSWSTGNTEAFFGQGTRLTVV.

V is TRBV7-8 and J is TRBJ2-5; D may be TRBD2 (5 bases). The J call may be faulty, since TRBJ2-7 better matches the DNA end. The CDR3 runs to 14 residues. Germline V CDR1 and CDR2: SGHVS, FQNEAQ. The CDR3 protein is CASSQPGLGNEQYF. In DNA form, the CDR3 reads TGTGCCAGCAGCCAACCCGGACTCGGGAACGAGCAGTACTTC.

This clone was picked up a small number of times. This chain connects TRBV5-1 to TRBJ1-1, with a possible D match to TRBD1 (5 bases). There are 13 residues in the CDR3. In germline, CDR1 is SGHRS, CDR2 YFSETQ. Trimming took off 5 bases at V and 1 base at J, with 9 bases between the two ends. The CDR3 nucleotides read TGCGCCAGCAGTACGGGGGAGAACACTGAAGCTTTCTTT. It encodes CASSTGENTEAFF.

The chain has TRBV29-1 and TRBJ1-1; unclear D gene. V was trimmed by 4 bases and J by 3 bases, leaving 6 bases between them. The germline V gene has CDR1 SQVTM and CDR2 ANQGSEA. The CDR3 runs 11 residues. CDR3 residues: CSVVSDTEAFF. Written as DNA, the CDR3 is TGCAGCGTTGTGAGTGACACTGAAGCTTTCTTT. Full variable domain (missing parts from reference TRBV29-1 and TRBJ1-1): SAVISQKPSRDICQRGTSLTIQCQVDSQVTMMFWYRQQPGQSLTLIATANQGSEATYESGFVIDKFPISRPNLTFSTLTVSNMSPEDSSIYLCSVVSDTEAFFGQGTRLTVV.

The DNA of the CDR3 is TGTGCCAGCAGCTGGACTAGCGGAGACACAGATACGCAGTATTTT. Its protein product is CASSWTSGDTDTQYF. The chain combines TRBV2 with TRBJ2-3; TRBD2 matches 10 bases. The CDR3 loop spans 15 amino acids. CDR1 is SNHLY, CDR2 FYNNEI, per germline. The V and J ends lost 6 bases and 2 bases, in that order; junction bases with no gene match: 5.

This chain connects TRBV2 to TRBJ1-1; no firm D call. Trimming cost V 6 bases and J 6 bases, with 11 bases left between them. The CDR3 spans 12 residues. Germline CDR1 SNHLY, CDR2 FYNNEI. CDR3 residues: CASSHQVPEAFF. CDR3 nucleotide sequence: TGTGCCAGCAGCCACCAGGTTCCTGAAGCTTTCTTT. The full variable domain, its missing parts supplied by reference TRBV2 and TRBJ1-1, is EPEVTQTPSHQVTQMGQEVILRCVPISNHLYFYWYRQILGQKVEFLVSFYNNEISEKSEIFDDQFSVERPDGSNFTLKIRSTKLEDSAMYFCASSHQVPEAFFGQGTRLTVV.

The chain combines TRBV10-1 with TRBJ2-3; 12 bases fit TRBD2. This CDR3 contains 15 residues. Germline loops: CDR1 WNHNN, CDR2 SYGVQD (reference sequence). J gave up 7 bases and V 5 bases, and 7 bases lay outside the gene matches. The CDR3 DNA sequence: TGCGCCAGCAGTTCACTAGCGGGAGGTAAGCATACGCAGTATTTT. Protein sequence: CASSSLAGGKHTQYF.

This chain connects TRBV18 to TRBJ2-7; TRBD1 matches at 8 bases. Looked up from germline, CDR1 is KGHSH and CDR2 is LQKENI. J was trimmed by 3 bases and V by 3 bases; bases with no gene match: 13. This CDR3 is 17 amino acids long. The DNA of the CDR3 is TGTGCCAGCTCACCCAATCTACCGGGGACAGGTTACTACGAGCAGTACTTC. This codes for CASSPNLPGTGYYEQYF.

The CDR3 loop reads CASSWGQTYNEQFF. The CDR3 nucleotides are TGTGCCAGCAGCTGGGGACAAACTTACAATGAGCAGTTCTTC. The V and J genes are TRBV11-3 and TRBJ2-1; possibly TRBD1 for D (6 bases). Between the trimmed V and J ends, which lost 4 bases and 4 bases, there was a span of 11 bases. The CDR3 extends over 14 amino acids. CDR1 SGHNT and CDR2 YENEEA come from the germline V gene.

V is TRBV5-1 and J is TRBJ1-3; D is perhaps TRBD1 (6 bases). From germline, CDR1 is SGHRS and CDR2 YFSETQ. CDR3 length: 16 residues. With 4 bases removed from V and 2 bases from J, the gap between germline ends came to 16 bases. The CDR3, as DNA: TGCGCCAGCAGCCCCCCTGGGGGGGCCCCTGGAAACACCATATATTTT. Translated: CASSPPGGAPGNTIYF.

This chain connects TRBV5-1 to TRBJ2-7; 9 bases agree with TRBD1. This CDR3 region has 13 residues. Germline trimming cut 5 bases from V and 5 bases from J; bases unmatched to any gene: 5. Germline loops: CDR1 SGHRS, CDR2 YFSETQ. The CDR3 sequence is CASRVQGAHEQYF. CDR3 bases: TGCGCCAGCAGGGTACAGGGGGCCCACGAGCAGTACTTC.

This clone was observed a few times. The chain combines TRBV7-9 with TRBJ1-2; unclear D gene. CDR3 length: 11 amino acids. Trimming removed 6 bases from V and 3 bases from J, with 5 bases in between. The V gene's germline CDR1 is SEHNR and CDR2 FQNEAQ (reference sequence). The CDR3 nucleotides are TGTGCCAGCAGTCGGGACTATGGCTACACCTTC. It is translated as CASSRDYGYTF.

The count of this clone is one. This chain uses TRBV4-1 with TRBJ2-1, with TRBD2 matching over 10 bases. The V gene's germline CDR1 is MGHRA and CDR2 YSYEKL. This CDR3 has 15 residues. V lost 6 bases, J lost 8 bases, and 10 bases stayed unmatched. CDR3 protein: CASSRISGRVDEQFF. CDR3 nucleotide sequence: TGCGCCAGCAGTCGGATAAGCGGGAGGGTGGATGAGCAGTTCTTC.